What follows are 14 T cell receptor beta chains derived from one specimen sequenced in a study of T cells after yellow fever vaccination. TCRdb called the 5' RACE reads again in MiXCR, with one record for every CDR3 protein. The sample yields roughly 250,000 distinct CDR3 sequences, over 10% seen once. Sequenced here: CD4+ T cells sorted from PBMCs, sampled 45 days after the yellow fever booster vaccination. These receptors all stem from a young man who received the YFV17D yellow fever vaccine.

The table lists this clonotype with a few counts. The chain has TRBV29-1 and TRBJ2-7; D gene unclear. CDR3 length: 19 amino acids. Germline lookup yields CDR1 SQVTM and CDR2 ANQGSEA. Trimming removed 1 base at V and 2 bases at J, with 27 bases between. This CDR3 is CSVEGVTGSGARSPYEQYF. For the CDR3, the DNA is TGCAGCGTTGAAGGAGTGACCGGGTCCGGTGCCCGATCCCCCTACGAGCAGTACTTC.

This rearrangement joins TRBV7-3 to TRBJ2-1; tentative D call: TRBD2 (5 bases). This CDR3 has 13 amino acids. Trimming took off 8 bases at V and 2 bases at J, with 10 bases between the two ends. Per the germline V gene, CDR1 is SGHTA and CDR2 is FQGTGA. CDR3: CASALGAYNEQFF. The CDR3 nucleotides are TGTGCCAGCGCTCTGGGAGCCTACAATGAGCAGTTCTTC.

The table lists this clonotype with a few counts. The CDR3 sequence is CSVGGGVSTDTQYF. The CDR3 DNA follows: TGCAGCGTTGGGGGGGGCGTTAGCACAGATACGCAGTATTTT. The chain couples TRBV29-1 to TRBJ2-3, with D possibly being TRBD2 (7 bases). The V gene's germline CDR1 is SQVTM and CDR2 ANQGSEA. This CDR3 is built from 14 residues. The V and J ends lost 4 bases and 0 bases respectively, with 11 bases between them.

This clonotype appeared a few times. This chain uses TRBV28 with TRBJ2-1; TRBD2 matches 13 bases. CDR1 and CDR2 from the germline V gene are MDHEN and SYDVKM. This CDR3 has 15 amino acids. Unmatched junction bases numbered 7, after V lost 7 bases and J lost 7 bases. CDR3 sequence (DNA): TGTGCCAGCAATACCGGGACTAGCGGGGTAAATGAGCAGTTCTTC. This encodes CASNTGTSGVNEQFF.

V usage is TRBV28 and J usage is TRBJ1-6; D gene unclear. Trimming shortened V by 8 bases and J by 6 bases, and 8 bases separated the two germline ends. The germline V gene has CDR1 MDHEN and CDR2 SYDVKM. This CDR3 spans 12 amino acids. CDR3 sequence: CASDTSNSPLHF. The CDR3 DNA follows: TGTGCCAGCGACACCTCTAATTCACCCCTCCACTTT. Variable domain in full (rest from reference TRBV28 and TRBJ1-6): DVKVTQSSRYLVKRTGEKVFLECVQDMDHENMFWYRQDPGLGLRLIYFSYDVKMKEKGDIPEGYSVSREKKERFSLILESASTNQTSMYLCASDTSNSPLHFGNGTRLTVT.

This clonotype occurred a few times. This chain uses TRBV7-9 with TRBJ1-4; D remains ambiguous. CDR1 and CDR2 (germline): SEHNR, FQNEAQ (reference sequence). The V and J ends lost 5 bases and 8 bases respectively, with 18 bases between them. CDR3 size: 15 residues. The CDR3 loop reads CASSADAYQGEKLFF. DNA for the CDR3: TGTGCCAGCAGCGCAGACGCGTACCAAGGGGAAAAACTGTTTTTT.

V usage is TRBV24-1 and J usage is TRBJ2-1; perhaps TRBD2 as D (5 bases). V lost 6 bases, J lost 3 bases, and 11 bases lay in between. CDR1 and CDR2 from the germline V gene are KGHDR and SFDVKD. The CDR3 is 14 residues long. The chain's CDR3 is CATSRGEIYNEQFF. The CDR3 DNA is TGTGCCACCAGTCGGGGAGAGATCTACAATGAGCAGTTCTTC.

This clonotype turned up a few times. The CDR3 loop reads CSARVPYDEQYF. DNA for the CDR3: TGCAGTGCTAGAGTTCCTTACGACGAGCAGTACTTC. The V and J genes are TRBV20-1 and TRBJ2-7; D gene unclear. In germline, CDR1 is DFQATT, CDR2 SNEGSKA (reference sequence). The CDR3 has 12 residues. V was shortened by 1 base and J by 5 bases, with 9 bases between the two germline ends.

The chain recombines TRBV5-1 with TRBJ2-2; D ambiguous. The CDR3 runs 14 residues. Germline values: CDR1 SGHRS, CDR2 YFSETQ. Trimming left V 0 bases short and J 1 base short, with 4 bases between. The CDR3 bases are TGCGCCAGCAGCTTGGCCCGGAACACCGGGGAGCTGTTTTTT. This encodes CASSLARNTGELFF.

This clonotype was found many times. The chain is built from TRBV7-8 and TRBJ2-1; no firm D call. V dropped 1 base and J dropped 6 bases, with 16 bases sitting between them. The length of the CDR3 is 16 residues. CDR1 and CDR2 (germline): SGHVS, FQNEAQ. CDR3 sequence (DNA): TGTGCCAGCAGCTTAGGTGCACACTTGAACCTCAATGAGCAGTTCTTC. This codes for CASSLGAHLNLNEQFF.

The rearrangement links TRBV5-1 to TRBJ2-2; D is unclear. The CDR3 has 13 amino acids. The V end was cut by 4 bases, the J end by 3 bases, with 7 bases between. Germline V CDR1 and CDR2: SGHRS, YFSETQ. The CDR3 is CASSQSYTGELFF. CDR3 nucleotides: TGCGCCAGCAGCCAGTCATACACCGGGGAGCTGTTTTTT.

CDR3 loop: CASTTTTRSTSGQGPGQYF. DNA for the CDR3: TGTGCCAGCACCACTACCACCCGGAGCACATCGGGACAGGGCCCCGGGCAGTACTTC. The rearrangement joins TRBV6-2 or TRBV6-3 to TRBJ2-7, with TRBD1 matching 9 bases. Trimming cost V 7 bases and J 9 bases; bases outside gene matches: 28. Germline V gives CDR1 MNHEY, CDR2 SVGEGT. The CDR3 is made up of 19 amino acids.

This clonotype turned up a few times. This rearrangement joins TRBV4-2 to TRBJ2-7, with D tentatively TRBD1 or TRBD2 (5 bases each). The V and J ends lost 3 bases and 6 bases respectively, with 18 bases between them. The germline gives CDR1 LGHNA, CDR2 YNFKEQ. There are 15 residues in the CDR3. The CDR3 DNA reads as TGTGCCAGCAGCCATACTCAGGGAGCGGCCCCCGAGCAGTACTTC. Translation: CASSHTQGAAPEQYF.

The sample holds many counts of this clonotype. The rearrangement joins TRBV12-3 or TRBV12-4 to TRBJ2-5; D may be TRBD2 (5 bases). V dropped 2 bases and J dropped 5 bases, with 6 bases sitting between them. This CDR3 contains 12 residues. The CDR3 nucleotides read TGTGCCAGCAGTTTAACGGGGGAGACCCAGTACTTC. Encoded protein: CASSLTGETQYF.